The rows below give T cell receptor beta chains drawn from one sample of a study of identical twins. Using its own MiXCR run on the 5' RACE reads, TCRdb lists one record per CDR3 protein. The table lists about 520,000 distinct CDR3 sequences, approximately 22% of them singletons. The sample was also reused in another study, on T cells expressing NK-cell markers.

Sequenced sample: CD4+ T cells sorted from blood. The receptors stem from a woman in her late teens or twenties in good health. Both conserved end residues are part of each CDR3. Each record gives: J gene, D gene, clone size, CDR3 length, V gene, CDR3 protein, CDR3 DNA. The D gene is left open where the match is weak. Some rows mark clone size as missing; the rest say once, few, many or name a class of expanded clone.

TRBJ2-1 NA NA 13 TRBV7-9 CASSTPAFNEQFF TGTGCCAGCAGCACACCTGCTTTCAATGAGCAGTTCTTC
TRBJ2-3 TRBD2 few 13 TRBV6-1 CASELAGTDTQYF TGTGCCAGCGAACTAGCGGGGACAGATACGCAGTATTTT
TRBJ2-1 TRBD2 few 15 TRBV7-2 CASTLQSTSANEQFF TGTGCCAGCACCCTCCAATCCACTAGCGCCAATGAGCAGTTCTTC
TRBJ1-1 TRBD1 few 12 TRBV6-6 CASIYRGTEAFF TGTGCCAGCATCTACAGGGGCACTGAAGCTTTCTTT
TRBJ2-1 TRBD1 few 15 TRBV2 CASSELGTAYNEQFF TGTGCCAGCAGTGAACTCGGGACAGCTTACAATGAGCAGTTCTTC
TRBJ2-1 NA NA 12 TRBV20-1 CSATRQSNEQFF TGCAGTGCCACCCGCCAAAGCAATGAGCAGTTCTTC
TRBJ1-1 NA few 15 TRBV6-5 CASSYLRTINTEAFF TGTGCCAGCAGTTACCTACGGACAATCAACACTGAAGCTTTCTTT
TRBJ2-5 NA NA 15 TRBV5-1 CASSGSDSLSETQYF TGCGCCAGCAGCGGCTCCGACAGCTTATCAGAGACCCAGTACTTC
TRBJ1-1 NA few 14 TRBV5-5 CASSVTDLNTEAFF TGTGCCAGCAGCGTGACAGATTTGAACACTGAAGCTTTCTTT
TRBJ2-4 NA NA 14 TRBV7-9 CASSFTHVLNIQYF TGTGCCAGCAGCTTCACCCACGTCCTAAACATTCAGTACTTC
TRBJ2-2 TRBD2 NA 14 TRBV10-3 CATLAGGRTGELFF TGTGCTACCCTAGCGGGAGGGCGGACCGGGGAGCTGTTTTTT
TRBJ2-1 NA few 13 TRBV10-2 CASMTGAYNEQFF TGCGCCAGCATGACGGGGGCCTACAATGAGCAGTTCTTC
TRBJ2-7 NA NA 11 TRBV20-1 CSATPSYEQYF TGCAGTGCTACCCCTTCCTACGAGCAGTACTTC
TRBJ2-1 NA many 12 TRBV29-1 CSVRGVDNEQFF TGCAGCGTTCGCGGGGTAGACAATGAGCAGTTCTTC
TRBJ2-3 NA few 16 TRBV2 CASSKGRSSRTDTQYF TGTGCCAGCAGTAAGGGCAGGTCAAGCCGCACAGATACGCAGTATTTT
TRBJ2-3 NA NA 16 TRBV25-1 CASSEYISGSTDTQYF TGTGCCAGCAGTGAATATATCAGCGGGAGCACAGATACGCAGTATTTT
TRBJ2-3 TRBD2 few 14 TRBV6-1 CASRSSGDTDTQYF TGTGCCAGCAGATCTAGCGGGGACACAGATACGCAGTATTTT
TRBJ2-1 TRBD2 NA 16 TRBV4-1 CASTGLAGPSGNEQFF TGCGCCAGCACCGGACTAGCGGGTCCTTCGGGGAATGAGCAGTTCTTC
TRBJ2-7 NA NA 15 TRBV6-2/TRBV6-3 CASNSWGYSSYEQYF TGTGCCAGCAATTCTTGGGGCTACTCCTCCTACGAGCAGTACTTC
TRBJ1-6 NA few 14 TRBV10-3 CAISGTAYNSPLHF TGTGCCATCAGTGGGACAGCCTATAATTCACCCCTCCACTTT
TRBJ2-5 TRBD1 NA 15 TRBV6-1 CASSRGGLVEETQYF TGTGCCAGCAGTAGAGGGGGCTTAGTGGAAGAGACCCAGTACTTC
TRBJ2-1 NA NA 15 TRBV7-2 CASSLSSISYNEQFF TGTGCCAGCAGCTTATCCAGTATCTCCTACAATGAGCAGTTCTTC
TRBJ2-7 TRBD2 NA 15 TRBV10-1 CASSESPGGAYEQYF TGCGCCAGCAGTGAGTCCCCGGGAGGGGCCTACGAGCAGTACTTC
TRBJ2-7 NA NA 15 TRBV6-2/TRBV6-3 CARNGGRKDSYEQYF TGTGCCAGAAACGGGGGCAGGAAAGACTCCTACGAGCAGTACTTC
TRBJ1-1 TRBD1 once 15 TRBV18 CASSPDRGSYTEAFF TGTGCCAGCTCACCGGACAGGGGATCTTACACTGAAGCTTTCTTT
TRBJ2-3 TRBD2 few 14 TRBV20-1 CSAPGGASTDTQYF TGCAGTGCTCCGGGGGGGGCTAGCACAGATACGCAGTATTTT
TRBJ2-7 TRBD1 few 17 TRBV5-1 CASSPSIPSGQGYEQYF TGCGCCAGCAGCCCATCAATCCCCTCGGGACAGGGCTACGAGCAGTACTTC
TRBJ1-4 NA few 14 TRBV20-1 CSARVGPGREKLFF TGCAGTGCTAGAGTTGGGCCAGGGCGTGAAAAACTGTTTTTT
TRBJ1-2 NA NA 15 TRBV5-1 CASSLASGTNYGYTF TGCGCCAGCAGCTTGGCGTCAGGAACTAACTATGGCTACACCTTC
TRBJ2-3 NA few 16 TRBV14 CASSQVRLGGTDTQYF TGTGCCAGCAGCCAAGTTCGACTAGGCGGCACAGATACGCAGTATTTT
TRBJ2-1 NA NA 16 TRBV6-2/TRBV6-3 CASGSKRQSSYNEQFF TGTGCCAGCGGTTCGAAACGCCAAAGCTCCTACAATGAGCAGTTCTTC
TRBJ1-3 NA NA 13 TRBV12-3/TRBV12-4 CASSLREGNTIYF TGTGCCAGCAGTTTAAGAGAAGGAAACACCATATATTTT
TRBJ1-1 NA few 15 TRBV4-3 CASSPHAVMNTEAFF TGCGCCAGCAGCCCCCACGCTGTCATGAACACTGAAGCTTTCTTT
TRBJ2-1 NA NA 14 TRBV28 CASSLKGAASEQFF TGTGCCAGCAGTTTGAAGGGCGCGGCCAGTGAGCAGTTCTTC
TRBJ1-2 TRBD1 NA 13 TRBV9 CASSRQGVDGYTF TGTGCCAGCAGCAGACAGGGGGTGGATGGCTACACCTTC